The rows below give T cell receptor beta chains drawn from one sample of a study of cytomegalovirus exposure and HLA in healthy donors. TCRdb's table, derived via immunoSEQ multiplex PCR, lists solely in-frame clones and lacks some. Of fewer than 100,000 clones in the sample, 70% to 80% were seen once. Sequencing input: PBMCs. The receptors stem from a female donor in good health and CMV-seronegative. Both conserved end residues are part of each CDR3. The D gene is left open where the match is weak. Size values are once, few and many counts, or a class for expanded clones, and some rows have none.

>-|TRBJ1-2|TRBV28|few
CASSLDIRGGYTF
TGTGCCAGCAGTCTAGACATACGGGGTGGCTACACCTTC
>-|TRBJ2-7|TRBV5-8|-
CASSSGTPFQSSYEQYF
TGTGCCAGCAGCAGCGGGACACCATTTCAAAGCTCCTACGAGCAGTACTTC
>-|TRBJ1-2|TRBV6-1|-
CASTFSPNYGYTF
TGTGCCAGCACCTTTTCCCCTAACTATGGCTACACCTTC
>TRBD2|TRBJ2-5|TRBV5-1|-
CASSSGLAGGLPLETQYF
TGCGCCAGCAGCTCGGGACTAGCGGGGGGACTCCCCCTCGAGACCCAGTACTTC
>TRBD2|TRBJ2-2|TRBV5-6|-
CASSGPGLAGVRTGELFF
TGTGCCAGCAGCGGACCGGGACTAGCGGGAGTGAGGACCGGGGAGCTGTTTTTT
>-|TRBJ2-1|TRBV29-1|-
CSVETTRSQGQFF
TGCAGCGTTGAGACCACCAGGAGTCAGGGGCAGTTCTTC
>TRBD1|TRBJ1-1|TRBV19|-
CASSPRDRGTEAFF
TGTGCCAGTAGTCCCCGGGACAGGGGAACTGAAGCTTTCTTT
>-|TRBJ1-4|TRBV28|-
CASSLEEKLFF
TGTGCCAGCAGTTTAGAGGAAAAACTGTTTTTT
>TRBD1|TRBJ2-7|TRBV7-6|-
CASSRGTGIYEQYF
TGTGCCAGCAGCCGCGGGACAGGGATCTACGAGCAGTACTTC
>TRBD1|TRBJ2-1|TRBV7-2|once
CASSSYRGRDEQFF
TGTGCCAGCAGCTCCTACAGGGGACGCGATGAGCAGTTCTTC
>-|TRBJ1-1|TRBV6-5|-
CASTMDGGRDTEAFF
TGTGCCAGCACCATGGACGGGGGGCGGGACACTGAAGCTTTCTTT
>-|TRBJ2-3|TRBV5-1|-
CASSYWSRSADTQYF
TGCGCCAGCAGCTATTGGTCGAGATCGGCAGATACGCAGTATTTT
>-|TRBJ1-2|TRBV11-2|-
CASSSGGAGVYGYTF
TGTGCCAGCAGCTCAGGCGGCGCCGGGGTCTATGGCTACACCTTC
>TRBD1|TRBJ1-5|TRBV6-4|few
CASSDPSPGQDLNQPQHF
TGTGCCAGCAGTGACCCATCCCCGGGACAGGACCTTAATCAGCCCCAGCATTTT
>TRBD1|TRBJ2-5|TRBV5-6|-
CASSLGQGRLETQYF
TGTGCCAGCAGCCTGGGACAGGGGCGGTTAGAGACCCAGTACTTC
>-|TRBJ2-2|TRBV7-2|few
CASSLSSGAGTGELFF
TGTGCCAGCAGCTTATCTTCGGGAGCCGGCACCGGGGAGCTGTTTTTT
>-|TRBJ1-1|TRBV23-1|-
CASSPLRENTEAFF
TGCGCCAGCAGTCCTCTCAGGGAGAACACTGAAGCTTTCTTT
>-|TRBJ1-2|TRBV5-4|-
CASSLATGLYGYTF
TGTGCCAGCAGCTTGGCTACAGGTCTCTATGGCTACACCTTC
>TRBD1|TRBJ1-2|TRBV7-3|-
CASSRQGASGYTF
TGTGCCAGCAGCCGACAGGGGGCGTCGGGCTACACCTTC
>-|TRBJ2-7|TRBV4-3|few
CASSTRESRRREYF
TGCGCCAGCAGCACCCGGGAGAGTCGAAGACGGGAGTACTTC
>TRBD2|TRBJ2-5|TRBV19|-
CASSTLGTSGETQYF
TGTGCCAGTAGTACTCTCGGGACTAGCGGTGAGACCCAGTACTTC
>-|TRBJ1-2|TRBV19|-
CASSIQAANYGYTF
TGTGCCAGTAGTATCCAGGCCGCTAACTATGGCTACACCTTC
>-|TRBJ1-1|TRBV6-5|few
CASSLEGGYMNTEAFF
TGTGCCAGCAGTTTAGAGGGGGGGTATATGAACACTGAAGCTTTCTTT
>TRBD1|TRBJ2-1|TRBV13|few
CASSLRPSTGGRNNEQFF
TGTGCCAGCAGTTTACGACCCTCGACAGGGGGCAGGAACAATGAGCAGTTCTTC
>-|TRBJ1-3|TRBV19|-
CASSSGHLGSGNTIYF
TGTGCCAGTAGCTCGGGACATTTAGGCTCTGGAAACACCATATATTTT
>-|TRBJ1-5|TRBV6-5|-
CASSSTGEQPQHF
TGTGCCAGCAGTTCGACAGGTGAACAGCCCCAGCATTTT
>-|TRBJ1-1|TRBV11-2|-
CASSLRENTEAFF
TGTGCCAGCAGCTTGAGGGAGAACACTGAAGCTTTCTTT
>TRBD1|TRBJ1-3|TRBV6-4|-
CASSAGQGAGNTIYF
TGTGCCAGCAGTGCGGGACAGGGAGCTGGAAACACCATATATTTT
>-|TRBJ1-3|TRBV6-5|once
CASSLAVPSGNTIYF
TGTGCCAGCAGTCTGGCGGTGCCATCTGGAAACACCATATATTTT
>-|TRBJ2-1|TRBV5-4|once
CASSPQVPFWYNEQFF
TGTGCCAGCAGCCCTCAGGTCCCCTTTTGGTACAATGAGCAGTTCTTC
>TRBD1|TRBJ2-5|TRBV11-1|-
CASSLGQVTETQYF
TGTGCCAGCAGCTTGGGACAGGTCACGGAGACCCAGTACTTC
>TRBD2|TRBJ2-1|TRBV6-6|-
CASSYPSGGYNEQFF
TGTGCCAGCAGTTACCCTAGCGGGGGGTACAATGAGCAGTTCTTC
>-|TRBJ1-1|TRBV7-6|-
CASSPNREGSTEAFF
TGTGCCAGCAGCCCCAACAGGGAAGGAAGCACTGAAGCTTTCTTT
>-|TRBJ1-6|TRBV6-5|-
CASSYSSGHSPLHF
TGTGCCAGCAGTTACTCGAGTGGACACTCACCCCTCCACTTT
>TRBD1|TRBJ2-3|TRBV7-2|-
CASSLDRGRDTQYF
TGTGCCAGCAGCTTAGACAGGGGGCGGGATACGCAGTATTTT
>-|TRBJ2-5|TRBV7-3|-
CASSSTRQETQYF
TGTGCCAGCAGCTCCACTAGGCAAGAGACCCAGTACTTC
>-|TRBJ1-2|TRBV6-5|-
CASSYGHLGGYTF
TGTGCCAGCAGTTATGGGCATTTGGGTGGCTACACCTTC
>-|TRBJ2-2|TRBV4-3|-
CASSQDPSLAGELFF
TGCGCCAGCAGCCAAGATCCATCACTAGCCGGGGAGCTGTTTTTT
>-|TRBJ2-7|TRBV6-1|-
CASRETGGRVAYEQYF
TGTGCCAGCAGGGAAACTGGGGGCAGGGTGGCCTACGAGCAGTACTTC
>-|TRBJ1-5|TRBV19|-
CASYNGGDVRGQPQHF
TGTGCCAGTTACAACGGAGGGGACGTCAGAGGTCAGCCCCAGCATTTT
>TRBD2|TRBJ2-7|TRBV29-1|-
CSVQGTSGPSYEQYF
TGCAGCGTTCAAGGGACTAGCGGGCCTTCCTACGAGCAGTACTTC